Presented here are 27 T cell receptor beta chains from one specimen sequenced in a study of blood T cell repertoires in COVID-19. Libraries were prepared by immunoSEQ multiplex PCR; TCRdb keeps only in-frame clonotypes and omits some of them. This table holds under 150,000 clones, almost 85% found once. Sequenced material: peripheral blood. These receptors originate from a man between 65 and 85 years old with active or convalescent COVID-19.

The J gene is TRBJ1-5, the V gene TRBV28; D is unclear. Germline CDR1 reads MDHEN; CDR2 reads SYDVKM. The CDR3 contains 15 residues. Trimming removed 4 bases from V and 3 bases from J, with 13 bases in between. The CDR3 sequence: CASSSEFGVNQPQHF. The DNA for the CDR3 is TGTGCCAGCAGTTCGGAGTTCGGAGTCAATCAGCCCCAGCATTTT. The whole variable domain, remainder taken from reference TRBV28 and TRBJ1-5, is DVKVTQSSRYLVKRTGEKVFLECVQDMDHENMFWYRQDPGLGLRLIYFSYDVKMKEKGDIPEGYSVSREKKERFSLILESASTNQTSMYLCASSSEFGVNQPQHFGDGTRLSIL.

This clone was detected a few times. The chain carries TRBV5-4 and TRBJ2-3, with 8 bases matching TRBD2. Germline V lookup: CDR1 SGHNT, CDR2 YYREEE (reference sequence). V trimming: 2 bases; J trimming: 2 bases; junction bases outside the gene matches: 1. This CDR3 spans 14 amino acids. The CDR3 loop reads CASSLAGATDTQYF. CDR3 DNA sequence: TGTGCCAGCAGCTTAGCGGGAGCCACAGATACGCAGTATTTT. The entire variable domain, with the rest obtained from reference TRBV5-4 and TRBJ2-3, is as follows: ETGVTQSPTHLIKTRGQQVTLRCSSQSGHNTVSWYQQALGQGPQFIFQYYREEENGRGNFPPRFSGLQFPNYSSELNVNALELDDSALYLCASSLAGATDTQYFGPGTRLTVL.

This clone occurred once. This chain joins TRBV5-5 and TRBJ1-4; 7 positions match TRBD1. This CDR3 is 15 amino acids long. The V gene end was trimmed by 4 bases and the J gene end by 4 bases; junction bases not matched to a gene: 7. Germline CDR1 and CDR2: SGHKS and YYEKEE (reference sequence). The chain's CDR3 is CASSVGDRDNEKLFF. As DNA, the CDR3 is TGTGCCAGCAGCGTGGGTGACAGGGATAATGAAAAACTGTTTTTT.

This sequence joins TRBV19 and TRBJ2-2; 8 bases align to TRBD1. The CDR3 covers 15 residues. Germline CDR1 LNHDA, CDR2 SQIVND (reference sequence). The V segment lost 9 bases and the J segment 0 bases; nucleotides outside the gene matches: 6. The CDR3 DNA follows: TGTGCCAGCTTGACAGGGGATACGAACACCGGGGAGCTGTTTTTT. Translated: CASLTGDTNTGELFF.

The V call is TRBV30, the J call TRBJ2-7, with 9 nucleotides matching TRBD1. V trimming: 4 bases; J trimming: 2 bases; junction bases outside the gene matches: 9. CDR3 length: 15 residues. Germline loops: CDR1 GTSNPN, CDR2 SVGIG (reference sequence). The CDR3 nucleotides read TGTGCCTGGACCGGGACAGGGTTTAAAACCTACGAGCAGTACTTC. Protein sequence: CAWTGTGFKTYEQYF.

The gene calls are TRBV7-2 and TRBJ2-7, with a tentative D call TRBD1 (8 bases). Germline V CDR1 and CDR2: SGHTA, FQGNSA. The germline V and J ends were trimmed by 5 bases and 7 bases, with 24 bases remaining between them. The CDR3 contains 16 residues. CDR3 coding DNA: TGTGCCAGCAGCACCTCCGGGACTACAGGGGGTTTGGAGCAGTACTTC. It codes for CASSTSGTTGGLEQYF.

The rearrangement joins TRBV21-1 to TRBJ1-1; the table's D gene call, TRBD1, was not cross checked with the DNA. TRBV21-1 is tagged as a pseudogene. This CDR3 contains 14 residues. CDR3 DNA sequence: TGTGCCAGCAGCGCGGAGACAGGGGAAACCCGAGCTTTCTTT. Its translation: CASSAETGETRAFF.

The chain joins TRBV9 to TRBJ2-3; 13 nucleotides match TRBD2. The trim removed 2 bases at V and 2 bases at J, leaving 20 bases unmatched. CDR1 and CDR2 from the germline V gene are SGDLS and YYNGEE. The CDR3 is 22 amino acids. CDR3: CASSVNPPGTSGTYVFTDTQYF. CDR3 in DNA: TGTGCCAGCAGCGTGAACCCCCCCGGGACTAGCGGGACTTACGTATTCACAGATACGCAGTATTTT.

Concerning this clone itself: Additional DNA sequences in this sample encode the identical CDR3. V usage is TRBV7-2 and J usage is TRBJ1-1; D is possibly TRBD1 (5 bases). V dropped 2 bases and J dropped 1 base, with 8 bases sitting between them. The CDR3 sequence is 14 residues long. The germline V gene encodes CDR1 SGHTA and CDR2 FQGNSA. The CDR3 bases are TGTGCCAGCAGCTTACAGGGTGCGAACACTGAAGCTTTCTTT. It is translated as CASSLQGANTEAFF.

The chain uses TRBV6-2 or TRBV6-3 and TRBJ2-2; 8 bases are shared with TRBD2. This CDR3 contains 16 residues. Germline V gene data show CDR1 as MNHEY and CDR2 as SVGEGT. V was pared by 4 bases and J by 0 bases, with 4 bases of the junction left unmatched. Here the CDR3 DNA reads TGTGCCAGCAGTTTAAGCGGGAGCTCGAACACCGGGGAGCTGTTTTTT. Its translation: CASSLSGSSNTGELFF.

The CDR3 protein is CAIGSGGANTGELFF. CDR3 nucleotide sequence: TGTGCCATAGGGAGCGGGGGCGCGAACACCGGGGAGCTGTTTTTT. The chain recombines TRBV7-2 with TRBJ2-2, with 8 bases fitting TRBD2. In germline, CDR1 is SGHTA, CDR2 FQGNSA. The CDR3 is made up of 15 amino acids. V lost 10 bases to trimming and J lost 0 bases; unmatched junction nucleotides: 7.

This clone has only one observation. This chain links TRBV6-1 with TRBJ1-2; D might be TRBD1 (5 bases). Germline loops: CDR1 MNHNS, CDR2 SASEGT. The CDR3 is 13 residues long. The V and J ends lost 2 bases and 4 bases respectively, with 8 bases between them. CDR3 sequence (DNA): TGTGCCAGCAGTGAAAGGCAGGGCTATGGCTACACCTTC. Its translation: CASSERQGYGYTF.

The chain uses TRBV5-4 and TRBJ1-6, with 7 bases identical to TRBD1. The V gene's germline CDR1 is SGHNT and CDR2 YYREEE (reference sequence). V lost 2 bases and J lost 7; bases outside the gene matches: 6. The CDR3 runs to 15 residues. CDR3 sequence (DNA): TGTGCCAGCAGCTTAGGACAGGTCTGGAATTCACCCCTCCACTTT. It yields the protein CASSLGQVWNSPLHF.

This chain links TRBV7-9 with TRBJ1-2; D may be TRBD1 (5 bases). Germline V gene lookup returns CDR1 SEHNR and CDR2 FQNEAQ (reference sequence). Trimming removed 1 base at V and 4 bases at J, with 10 bases between. The CDR3 has 14 residues. The CDR3 DNA follows: TGTGCCAGCAGCTTAGATAAAGGGGTCTATGGCTACACCTTC. Translating it yields CASSLDKGVYGYTF.

The chain uses TRBV3-1 (or the pseudogene TRBV3-2) and TRBJ1-1, with D perhaps TRBD1 (5 bases). V was pared by 3 bases and J by 1 base, with 6 bases between. CDR1 is LGHDT, CDR2 YNNKEL, per germline (reference sequence). The CDR3 contains 13 residues. This CDR3 reads CASSHGQNTEAFF. For the CDR3, the DNA is TGTGCCAGCAGCCACGGACAGAACACTGAAGCTTTCTTT.

V is TRBV5-5 and J is TRBJ2-5, with D maybe TRBD2 (6 bases). V shed 2 bases and J shed 1 base, with 9 bases lying between them. CDR3 size: 14 residues. The V gene's germline CDR1 is SGHKS and CDR2 YYEKEE (reference sequence). DNA of the CDR3: TGTGCCAGCAGCTTCGCGGGACTCCAAGAGACCCAGTACTTC. Translated, it gives CASSFAGLQETQYF.

The CDR3 here is CASSLDFGLETQYF. The CDR3 coding sequence is TGTGCCAGCAGCTTAGATTTCGGTCTGGAGACCCAGTACTTC. The chain combines TRBV11-3 with TRBJ2-5; D remains ambiguous. The V gene lost 0 bases and the J gene lost 5 bases, with 10 bases spanning the gap. Germline lookup yields CDR1 SGHNT and CDR2 YENEEA. The CDR3 extends over 14 amino acids.

V usage is TRBV19 and J usage is TRBJ1-2; 7 nucleotides match TRBD1. Germline-derived CDR1 and CDR2 are LNHDA and SQIVND (reference sequence). J lost 3 bases, V lost 2 bases, and 3 bases had no gene match. CDR3 length: 14 residues. The CDR3 nucleotides read TGTGCCAGTAGTATACACAGGGGAGACTATGGCTACACCTTC. Amino acid sequence: CASSIHRGDYGYTF.

In this sample, this clone turned up a few times. The J gene is TRBJ2-1, the V gene TRBV5-4, with D perhaps matching TRBD1 (5 bases). From germline, CDR1 is SGHNT and CDR2 YYREEE (reference sequence). Trimming stripped 5 bases from V and 6 bases from J, with 12 bases between. There are 13 residues in the CDR3. CDR3 nucleotide sequence: TGTGCCAGCAGAAGTGGGGCTGGCAATGAGCAGTTCTTC. Translating it yields CASRSGAGNEQFF. Full variable domain (missing parts from reference TRBV5-4 and TRBJ2-1): ETGVTQSPTHLIKTRGQQVTLRCSSQSGHNTVSWYQQALGQGPQFIFQYYREEENGRGNFPPRFSGLQFPNYSSELNVNALELDDSALYLCASRSGAGNEQFFGPGTRLTVL.

The chain carries TRBV12-3 or TRBV12-4 and TRBJ2-7, with D possibly being TRBD2 (6 bases). V lost 10 bases and J lost 5, with 18 bases in between. The CDR3 contains 13 residues. The DNA for the CDR3 is TGTGCCACCTCGCCGGGGGTGGTTCACGAGCAGTACTTC. Translated, it gives CATSPGVVHEQYF.

A single count supports this clone. CDR3: CASSERSSGGEQYF. CDR3 DNA sequence: TGTGCCAGCAGTGAGCGGAGCTCGGGGGGGGAGCAGTACTTC. The chain combines TRBV11-2 with TRBJ2-7; 8 bases fit TRBD2. CDR1 and CDR2 from the germline V gene are SGHAT and FQNNGV. The CDR3 has 14 amino acids. The junction had 11 bases not matched to a gene; V was cut back by 6 bases and J by 7 bases. The full variable domain, completed using reference TRBV11-2 and TRBJ2-7, is EAGVAQSPRYKIIEKRQSVAFWCNPISGHATLYWYQQILGQGPKLLIQFQNNGVVDDSQLPKDRFSAERLKGVDSTLKIQPAKLEDSAVYLCASSERSSGGEQYFGPGTRLTVT.

The rearrangement uses TRBV27 and TRBJ2-1, with 7 bases fitting TRBD1. The CDR3 sequence is 14 residues long. Germline CDR1 reads MNHEY; CDR2 reads SMNVEV (reference sequence). With V trimmed by 3 bases and J by 4 bases, 3 bases remained unmatched. As DNA, the CDR3 is TGTGCCAGCAGTTTCTGGGACAGATACAATGAGCAGTTCTTC. Translated, it gives CASSFWDRYNEQFF.

This clone was recorded only once. The V and J genes are TRBV3-1 (or the pseudogene TRBV3-2) and TRBJ2-2; 13 bases agree with TRBD2. This CDR3 is 18 amino acids long. The ends lost 1 base at V and 4 bases at J; junction bases unmatched: 6. CDR1 is LGHDT, CDR2 YNNKEL, per germline (reference sequence). CDR3 coding DNA: TGTGCCAGCAGCCAAGGGACTAGCGGGAGAATTGGCACCGGGGAGCTGTTTTTT. Protein product: CASSQGTSGRIGTGELFF.

This chain uses TRBV24-1 with TRBJ2-3; TRBD2 is a possible D gene (6 bases). Trimming stripped 3 bases from V and 0 bases from J, with 18 bases between. CDR1 is KGHDR and CDR2 is SFDVKD in the germline V gene. The CDR3 consists of 18 residues. The CDR3 DNA reads as TGTGCCACCAGTGATCGGGGGTATTACGATTCTAGCACAGATACGCAGTATTTT. As protein: CATSDRGYYDSSTDTQYF.

The CDR3 sequence: CATTKSGLNTGELFF. CDR3 DNA: TGTGCCACCACGAAGAGCGGTCTGAACACCGGGGAGCTGTTTTTT. The chain is built from TRBV10-3 and TRBJ2-2, with a tentative D call TRBD2 (5 bases). V was clipped by 10 bases and J by 1 base, with 16 bases between them. The CDR3 is 15 amino acids. The V gene's germline CDR1 is ENHRY and CDR2 SYGVKD.

V usage is TRBV9 and J usage is TRBJ2-3; TRBD1 agrees at 10 bases. Germline CDR1 and CDR2: SGDLS and YYNGEE. There are 16 residues in the CDR3. V dropped 3 bases and J dropped 1; count of bases not matched to a gene: 5. CDR3 DNA: TGTGCCAGCAGCGATGACAGGGGGCTCGGCACAGATACGCAGTATTTT. Its protein product is CASSDDRGLGTDTQYF.

The chain is built from TRBV27 and TRBJ2-7; maybe TRBD1 (7 bases). CDR1 is MNHEY, CDR2 SMNVEV, per germline (reference sequence). This CDR3 spans 14 amino acids. Trimming removed 5 bases from V and 1 base from J, with 12 bases in between. The DNA of the CDR3 is TGTGCCAGCAGTCCACAGGGGAGGTCCTACGAGCAGTACTTC. Amino acids: CASSPQGRSYEQYF.